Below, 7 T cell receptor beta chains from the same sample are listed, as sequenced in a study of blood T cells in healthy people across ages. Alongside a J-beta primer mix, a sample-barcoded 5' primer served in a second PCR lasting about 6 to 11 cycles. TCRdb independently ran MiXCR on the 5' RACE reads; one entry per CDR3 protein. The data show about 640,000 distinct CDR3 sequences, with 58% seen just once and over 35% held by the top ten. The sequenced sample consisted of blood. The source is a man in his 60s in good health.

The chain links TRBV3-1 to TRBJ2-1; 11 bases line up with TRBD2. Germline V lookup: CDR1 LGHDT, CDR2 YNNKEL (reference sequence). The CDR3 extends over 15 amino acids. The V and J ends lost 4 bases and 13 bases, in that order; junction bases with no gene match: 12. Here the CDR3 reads CASSPIGLAGNLQFF. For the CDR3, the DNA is TGTGCCAGCAGCCCCATCGGACTAGCGGGCAATCTCCAGTTCTTC.

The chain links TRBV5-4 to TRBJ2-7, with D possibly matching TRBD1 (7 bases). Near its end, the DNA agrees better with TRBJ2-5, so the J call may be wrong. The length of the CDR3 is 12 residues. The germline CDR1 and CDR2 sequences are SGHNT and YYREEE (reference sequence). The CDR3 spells CASKGAGETQYF. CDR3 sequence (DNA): TGTGCCAGCAAGGGGGCGGGGGAGACCCAGTACTTC.

In DNA form, the CDR3 reads TGTGCCAGCAGCCTAGATTGGAAGGGTGAGCAGTTCTTC. As protein: CASSLDWKGEQFF. This rearrangement joins TRBV7-2 to TRBJ2-1, with D uncertain. Per the germline V gene, CDR1 is SGHTA and CDR2 is FQGNSA. V was shortened by 5 bases and J by 9 bases, with 14 bases between the two germline ends. This CDR3 is built from 13 residues.

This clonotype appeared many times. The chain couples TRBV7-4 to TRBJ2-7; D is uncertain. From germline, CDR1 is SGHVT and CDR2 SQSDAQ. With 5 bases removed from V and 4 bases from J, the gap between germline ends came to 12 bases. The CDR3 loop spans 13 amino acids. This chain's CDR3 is CASSPTRSYEQYF. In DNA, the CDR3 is TGTGCCAGCAGCCCAACCCGCAGTTACGAGCAGTACTTC.

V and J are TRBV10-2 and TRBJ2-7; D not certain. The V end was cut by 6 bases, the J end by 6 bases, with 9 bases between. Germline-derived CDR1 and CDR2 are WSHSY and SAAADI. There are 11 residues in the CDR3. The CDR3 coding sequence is TGCGCCAGCAGCCCCGTAGGCGAGCAGTACTTC. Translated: CASSPVGEQYF.

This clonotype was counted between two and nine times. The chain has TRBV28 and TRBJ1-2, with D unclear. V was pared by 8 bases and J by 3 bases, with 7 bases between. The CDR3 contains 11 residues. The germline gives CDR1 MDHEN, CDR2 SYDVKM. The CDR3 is CASGRYYGYTF. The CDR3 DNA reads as TGTGCCAGCGGGCGGTACTATGGCTACACCTTC.

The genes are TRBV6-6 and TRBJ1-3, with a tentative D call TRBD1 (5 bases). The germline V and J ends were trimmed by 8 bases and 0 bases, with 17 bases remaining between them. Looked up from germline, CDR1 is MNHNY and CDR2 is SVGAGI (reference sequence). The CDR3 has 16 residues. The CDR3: CASLEGRRNSGNTIYF. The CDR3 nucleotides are TGTGCCAGCCTCGAGGGGCGGCGGAACTCTGGAAACACCATATATTTT.